These 32 T cell receptor beta chains were sequenced from one sample in a study of blood T cell repertoires in COVID-19. Using immunoSEQ multiplex PCR, the repertoire was profiled, and TCRdb retains in-frame clones only, with some absent. Here the sample spans over 120,000 clones, around 79% being singletons. Sequenced sample: peripheral blood. The receptor source for this set is a woman aged 70 to 79 with COVID-19, enrolled during active disease.

The sample holds one count of this clone. J is TRBJ1-1 and V is TRBV9; the D gene is possibly TRBD1 (6 bases). The length of the CDR3 is 15 residues. Germline V gene lookup returns CDR1 SGDLS and CDR2 YYNGEE. Between the trimmed V and J ends, which lost 0 bases and 0 bases, there was a span of 9 bases. This chain's CDR3 is CASSVGRTVNTEAFF. The CDR3 region has the DNA TGTGCCAGCAGCGTAGGGAGGACAGTGAACACTGAAGCTTTCTTT.

This clone was seen only once. The J gene is TRBJ2-5, the V gene TRBV5-5; D gene uncertain. With 0 bases removed from V and 1 base from J, the gap between germline ends came to 4 bases. The CDR3 runs 13 residues. Germline assignment: CDR1 SGHKS and CDR2 YYEKEE (reference sequence). CDR3 DNA sequence: TGTGCCAGCAGCTTGGAGAGCCAAGAGACCCAGTACTTC. Amino acids: CASSLESQETQYF.

The rearrangement joins TRBV5-6 to TRBJ1-6; D remains unclear. V lost 0 bases and J 2 bases, leaving 9 bases between the germline ends. This CDR3 comprises 16 residues. The V gene's germline CDR1 is SGHDT and CDR2 YYEEEE. CDR3 loop: CASSLEAITYNSPLHF. In DNA form, the CDR3 reads TGTGCCAGCAGCTTGGAAGCAATCACCTATAATTCACCCCTCCACTTT.

The chain links TRBV7-2 to TRBJ2-1; 11 positions match TRBD1. Per germline, CDR1 SGHTA and CDR2 FQGNSA. The CDR3 sequence is 15 residues long. Germline trimming cut 5 bases from V and 4 bases from J; bases unmatched to any gene: 4. As DNA, the CDR3 is TGTGCCAGCAGCACGGACAGGGGGCAATACAATGAGCAGTTCTTC. Protein product: CASSTDRGQYNEQFF.

This rearrangement joins TRBV7-6 to TRBJ2-7, with a weak D call TRBD2 (6 bases). CDR1 and CDR2 from the germline V gene are SGHVS and FNYEAQ. The germline V and J ends were trimmed by 5 bases and 2 bases, with 19 bases remaining between them. This CDR3 has 16 residues. The CDR3, as DNA: TGTGCCAGCAGCCCTCTTTTGGCTAGCGAGACCTACGAGCAGTACTTC. Translation: CASSPLLASETYEQYF.

CDR3 region: CSVETDTYNEQFF. CDR3 nucleotide sequence: TGCAGCGTTGAAACGGACACCTACAATGAGCAGTTCTTC. J is TRBJ2-1 and V is TRBV29-1, with D perhaps matching TRBD1 (5 bases). The V gene lost 2 bases and the J gene lost 2 bases, with 7 bases spanning the gap. CDR1 is SQVTM and CDR2 is ANQGSEA in the germline V gene. CDR3 size: 13 residues.

The V call is TRBV9, the J call TRBJ2-1; D perhaps matches TRBD1 (6 bases). Trimming cost V 3 bases and J 7 bases, with 14 bases left between them. The CDR3 has 14 residues. Germline V gene data show CDR1 as SGDLS and CDR2 as YYNGEE. The CDR3 loop reads CASSGRKGDNEQFF. CDR3 in DNA: TGTGCCAGCAGCGGGCGGAAGGGGGATAATGAGCAGTTCTTC. Complete variable domain (other parts from reference TRBV9 and TRBJ2-1): DSGVTQTPKHLITATGQRVTLRCSPRSGDLSVYWYQQSLDQGLQFLIQYYNGEERAKGNILERFSAQQFPDLHSELNLSSLELGDSALYFCASSGRKGDNEQFFGPGTRLTVL.

This chain's CDR3 is CARQAGGTGELFF. In nucleotides, the CDR3 is TGTGCCAGGCAAGCGGGGGGCACCGGGGAGCTGTTTTTT. V gene TRBV2 combines with J gene TRBJ2-2; TRBD2 matches at 9 bases. Germline trimming cut 9 bases from V and 4 bases from J; bases unmatched to any gene: 3. This CDR3 is 13 amino acids long. Germline V gives CDR1 SNHLY, CDR2 FYNNEI.

Here the CDR3 DNA reads TGTGCCAGCTCACCCCTATTCGGCGGGGGGGCAGATACGCAGTATTTT. Residues: CASSPLFGGGADTQYF. V usage is TRBV18 and J usage is TRBJ2-3; TRBD2 matches at 9 bases. CDR3 length: 16 residues. Trimming cost V 3 bases and J 4 bases; bases outside gene matches: 8. Germline V gene data show CDR1 as KGHSH and CDR2 as LQKENI.

The V and J genes are TRBV23-1 and TRBJ1-6, with 7 bases identical to TRBD1. TRBV23-1 carries the ORF label, with uncertain function. The trim removed 6 bases at V and 3 bases at J, leaving 8 bases unmatched. The CDR3 totals 16 residues. CDR3 nucleotide sequence: TGCGCCAGCAGACAGAGGACAGGAGTCTATAATTCACCCCTCCACTTT. Its protein is CASRQRTGVYNSPLHF.

The V and J genes are TRBV7-9 and TRBJ2-7, with 9 bases that match TRBD1. Germline lookup yields CDR1 SEHNR and CDR2 FQNEAQ (reference sequence). Germline trimming cut 4 bases from V and 3 bases from J; bases unmatched to any gene: 7. This CDR3 comprises 15 residues. In DNA form, the CDR3 reads TGTGCCAGCAGCTACCCGGGACAGGGTGTCTACGAGCAGTACTTC. Translated: CASSYPGQGVYEQYF.

This clone was found once. The V gene is TRBV4-3, the J gene TRBJ2-3; 12 positions agree with TRBD2. CDR1 is LGHNA and CDR2 is YSLEER in the germline V gene. The CDR3 contains 17 residues. The V gene end was trimmed by 2 bases and the J gene end by 6 bases; junction bases not matched to a gene: 9. Here the CDR3 reads CASSQMASGGADDTQYF. Written as DNA, the CDR3 is TGCGCCAGCAGCCAAATGGCTAGCGGGGGGGCAGATGATACGCAGTATTTT.

In its sample, this clone was seen a few times. The gene calls are TRBV5-1 and TRBJ2-7; 8 positions agree with TRBD1. V lost 6 bases and J lost 5; bases outside the gene matches: 7. The CDR3 is made up of 13 amino acids. The V gene's germline CDR1 is SGHRS and CDR2 YFSETQ. The CDR3 loop is CASTSGQGNEQYF. Written as DNA, the CDR3 is TGCGCCAGCACCAGTGGACAGGGAAACGAGCAGTACTTC.

The chain combines TRBV30 with TRBJ1-5, with D possibly TRBD1 on 6 matching bases. The V end lost 1 base, the J end lost 5 bases, and 18 bases lay between the germline ends. The CDR3 is made up of 16 amino acids. In germline, CDR1 is GTSNPN, CDR2 SVGIG (reference sequence). CDR3 in amino acids: CAWSGGAGQRHQPQHF. The CDR3 nucleotides read TGTGCCTGGAGTGGAGGGGCAGGACAGCGCCATCAGCCCCAGCATTTT. Combining the CDR3 with reference TRBV30 and TRBJ1-5 gives the whole variable domain SQTIHQWPATLVQPVGSPLSLECTVEGTSNPNLYWYRQAAGRGLQLLFYSVGIGQISSEVPQNLSASRPQDRQFILSSKKLLLSDSGFYLCAWSGGAGQRHQPQHFGDGTRLSIL.

The chain uses TRBV6-5 and TRBJ1-5; the match to TRBD1 covers 10 bases. The CDR3 runs 14 residues. Germline V CDR1 and CDR2: MNHEY, SVGAGI. The junction had 9 bases not matched to a gene; V was cut back by 7 bases and J by 9 bases. The CDR3 loop is CASTSGTGDLPQHF. The CDR3 bases are TGTGCCAGCACCTCCGGGACAGGGGACCTGCCCCAGCATTTT.

The genes are TRBV30 and TRBJ2-1; a possible D gene is TRBD1 (6 bases). The length of the CDR3 is 14 residues. Trimming shortened V by 1 base and J by 7 bases, and 14 bases separated the two germline ends. Germline CDR1 reads GTSNPN; CDR2 reads SVGIG (reference sequence). Here the CDR3 reads CAWSGQGKRNEQFF. CDR3 nucleotides: TGTGCCTGGAGTGGTCAGGGGAAAAGGAATGAGCAGTTCTTC. Combining the CDR3 with reference TRBV30 and TRBJ2-1 gives the whole variable domain SQTIHQWPATLVQPVGSPLSLECTVEGTSNPNLYWYRQAAGRGLQLLFYSVGIGQISSEVPQNLSASRPQDRQFILSSKKLLLSDSGFYLCAWSGQGKRNEQFFGPGTRLTVL.

The chain couples TRBV9 to TRBJ1-1, with TRBD1 as a possible D gene (6 bases). This CDR3 region has 13 residues. V shed 4 bases and J shed 6 bases, with 13 bases lying between them. Germline CDR1 and CDR2: SGDLS and YYNGEE. The CDR3 sequence is CASSLQQGSEAFF. In DNA form, the CDR3 reads TGTGCCAGCAGCCTACAACAGGGCTCTGAAGCTTTCTTT.

The chain combines TRBV3-1 (or the pseudogene TRBV3-2) with TRBJ2-7; the D gene is possibly TRBD2 (5 bases). V dropped 4 bases and J dropped 0 bases, with 13 bases sitting between them. This CDR3 comprises 15 residues. In germline, CDR1 is LGHDT, CDR2 YNNKEL (reference sequence). The DNA of the CDR3 is TGTGCCAGCAGCCCTACCCCGGGAAACTCCTACGAGCAGTACTTC. It specifies CASSPTPGNSYEQYF.

The V gene is TRBV24-1, the J gene TRBJ1-5, with D possibly matching TRBD1 (5 bases). Germline assignment: CDR1 KGHDR and CDR2 SFDVKD. V lost 9 bases, J lost 4 bases, and 12 bases lay in between. This CDR3 has 13 residues. CDR3: CATSAAGNQPQHF. For the CDR3, the DNA is TGTGCCACCTCGGCGGCAGGGAATCAGCCCCAGCATTTT.

The genes are TRBV7-9 and TRBJ1-5, with a possible D match to TRBD1 (5 bases). Germline CDR1 is SEHNR and CDR2 is FQNEAQ (reference sequence). This CDR3 is 15 amino acids long. The V and J ends lost 5 bases and 4 bases respectively, with 15 bases between them. CDR3 in amino acids: CASSPHPGRNQPQHF. The DNA of the CDR3 is TGTGCCAGCAGCCCGCACCCAGGGAGGAATCAGCCCCAGCATTTT.

The rearrangement joins TRBV3-1 (or the pseudogene TRBV3-2) to TRBJ1-1; 7 bases agree with TRBD1. The CDR3 is 14 amino acids. The ends lost 1 base at V and 6 bases at J; junction bases unmatched: 5. Germline V gene data show CDR1 as LGHDT and CDR2 as YNNKEL (reference sequence). The chain's CDR3 is CASSQGTGRPEAFF. The CDR3 nucleotides read TGTGCCAGCAGCCAAGGGACAGGCCGCCCTGAAGCTTTCTTT.

This chain joins TRBV5-1 and TRBJ1-2, with D perhaps TRBD1 (6 bases). Per germline, CDR1 SGHRS and CDR2 YFSETQ. The V end lost 0 bases, the J end lost 7 bases, and 10 bases lay between the germline ends. The CDR3 runs 13 residues. Here the CDR3 DNA reads TGCGCCAGCAGCTTGGCCTGGGGGCCTGGCTACACCTTC. Amino acids: CASSLAWGPGYTF. The whole variable domain, remainder taken from reference TRBV5-1 and TRBJ1-2, is KAGVTQTPRYLIKTRGQQVTLSCSPISGHRSVSWYQQTPGQGLQFLFEYFSETQRNKGNFPGRFSGRQFSNSRSEMNVSTLELGDSALYLCASSLAWGPGYTFGSGTRLTVV.

The gene calls are TRBV7-2 and TRBJ2-4; 10 positions match TRBD1. The CDR3 length is 13 residues. The trim removed 4 bases at V and 7 bases at J, leaving 1 base unmatched. Germline-derived CDR1 and CDR2 are SGHTA and FQGNSA. The CDR3 DNA reads TGTGCCAGCAGCTGGGGACAGGGGAACATTCAGTACTTC. Translation gives CASSWGQGNIQYF. Drawing the rest from reference TRBV7-2 and TRBJ2-4, the complete variable domain is GAGVSQSPSNKVTEKGKDVELRCDPISGHTALYWYRQSLGQGLEFLIYFQGNSAPDKSGLPSDRFSAERTGGSVSTLTIQRTQQEDSAVYLCASSWGQGNIQYFGAGTRLSVL.

The chain uses TRBV6-5 and TRBJ2-7; the match to TRBD2 covers 10 bases. The CDR3 runs 13 residues. CDR1 is MNHEY, CDR2 SVGAGI, per germline. V lost 11 bases to trimming and J lost 5 bases; unmatched junction nucleotides: 9. The CDR3 here is CAVERGGGHEQYF. CDR3 sequence (DNA): TGTGCCGTGGAGCGGGGGGGAGGCCACGAGCAGTACTTC.

The J gene is TRBJ2-5, the V gene TRBV28; 9 bases are a match to TRBD1. The V segment lost 2 bases and the J segment 5 bases; nucleotides outside the gene matches: 9. Germline V gene lookup returns CDR1 MDHEN and CDR2 SYDVKM. The CDR3 has 16 residues. The CDR3 loop is CASSLTGGAFRETQYF. CDR3 nucleotide sequence: TGTGCCAGCAGTTTAACAGGGGGCGCATTTAGGGAGACCCAGTACTTC.

The genes are TRBV30 and TRBJ2-7; no firm D call. V shed 3 bases and J shed 4 bases, with 7 bases lying between them. The CDR3 covers 11 residues. Germline values: CDR1 GTSNPN, CDR2 SVGIG (reference sequence). This CDR3 is CAWRGAYEQYF. The CDR3 coding sequence is TGTGCCTGGAGGGGCGCATACGAGCAGTACTTC. Combining the CDR3 with reference TRBV30 and TRBJ2-7 gives the whole variable domain SQTIHQWPATLVQPVGSPLSLECTVEGTSNPNLYWYRQAAGRGLQLLFYSVGIGQISSEVPQNLSASRPQDRQFILSSKKLLLSDSGFYLCAWRGAYEQYFGPGTRLTVT.

This clone was detected once. The gene calls are TRBV6-5 and TRBJ1-5, with 8 bases aligning to TRBD1. The CDR3 consists of 15 residues. J gave up 3 bases and V 6 bases, and 7 bases lay outside the gene matches. Germline-derived CDR1 and CDR2 are MNHEY and SVGAGI. CDR3 region: CASRGDRGNNQPQHF. The CDR3 coding sequence is TGTGCCAGCAGGGGAGACAGGGGAAACAATCAGCCCCAGCATTTT.

The V and J genes are TRBV20-1 and TRBJ2-3; 8 nucleotides match TRBD1. Germline CDR1 reads DFQATT; CDR2 reads SNEGSKA (reference sequence). With 6 bases clipped from V and 7 bases from J, the junction kept 3 bases outside the gene matches. The CDR3 loop spans 11 amino acids. Written as DNA, the CDR3 is TGCAGTGCAGACAGGGGAAATACGCAGTATTTT. Residues: CSADRGNTQYF.

This chain uses TRBV5-6 with TRBJ1-6, with D unresolved. The CDR3 spans 17 residues. Germline assignment: CDR1 SGHDT and CDR2 YYEEEE. Trimming removed 4 bases from V and 9 bases from J, with 23 bases in between. The CDR3 region is CASSSWTGRVGGSPLHF. CDR3 DNA: TGTGCCAGCAGCAGCTGGACCGGGAGGGTGGGAGGTTCACCCCTCCACTTT. Full variable domain (missing parts from reference TRBV5-6 and TRBJ1-6): DAGVTQSPTHLIKTRGQQVTLRCSPKSGHDTVSWYQQALGQGPQFIFQYYEEEERQRGNFPDRFSGHQFPNYSSELNVNALLLGDSALYLCASSSWTGRVGGSPLHFGNGTRLTVT.

This clone was found a few times. At one boundary the junction diverges from the germline segment, which might be a read error. The gene calls are TRBV10-3 and TRBJ1-2; 7 bases are a match to TRBD1. The CDR3 spans 14 residues. Germline V gene sequence: CDR1 ENHRY, CDR2 SYGVKD. In DNA, the CDR3 is TGTGCCATCAGCGCAGGACAGGCCAACTCTGGCTACACCTTC. It yields the protein CAISAGQANSGYTF.

The chain employs TRBV11-2 and TRBJ2-5; TRBD2 aligns across 10 bases. Germline V gives CDR1 SGHAT, CDR2 FQNNGV. This CDR3 contains 16 residues. J was trimmed by 5 bases and V by 3 bases; bases with no gene match: 9. The CDR3 sequence: CASSFGRSGGEETQYF. The CDR3 bases are TGTGCCAGCAGCTTCGGGAGGAGCGGGGGGGAGGAGACCCAGTACTTC.

The chain joins TRBV30 to TRBJ2-2; 11 nucleotides line up with TRBD1. V was pared by 1 base and J by 5 bases, with 9 bases of the junction left unmatched. Germline assignment: CDR1 GTSNPN and CDR2 SVGIG (reference sequence). The CDR3 runs to 17 residues. CDR3 coding DNA: TGTGCCTGGAGTGCGAAGGACAGGGGGCGTCGAACCGGGGAGCTGTTTTTT. This codes for CAWSAKDRGRRTGELFF. Together with reference TRBV30 and TRBJ2-2, the CDR3 gives the full variable domain: SQTIHQWPATLVQPVGSPLSLECTVEGTSNPNLYWYRQAAGRGLQLLFYSVGIGQISSEVPQNLSASRPQDRQFILSSKKLLLSDSGFYLCAWSAKDRGRRTGELFFGEGSRLTVL.